The next 28 T cell receptor beta chains were all read from a single sample in a study of T-cell memory formation after mild COVID-19. TCRdb independently ran MiXCR on the 5' RACE reads; one entry per CDR3 protein. The sample lists fewer than 250,000 distinct CDR3 sequences; 15% were seen once. The specimen was PBMCs or a T cell subset sorted from them (not recorded which). The receptors were sampled from an adult woman who had mild COVID-19 (a few samples of this study predate the infection). Cell type and time point are not known.

The sample holds many counts of this clonotype. The gene calls are TRBV7-7 and TRBJ2-7, with TRBD2 as a possible D gene (5 bases). Per germline, CDR1 SSHAT and CDR2 FNYEAQ (reference sequence). This CDR3 spans 14 amino acids. V lost 2 bases to trimming and J lost 3 bases, with 11 bases between them. The chain's CDR3 is CASSLTTGNYEQYF. CDR3 nucleotides: TGTGCCAGCAGCTTAACCACGGGGAACTACGAGCAGTACTTC.

This clonotype appeared a single time. The chain carries TRBV12-3 or TRBV12-4 and TRBJ2-1; TRBD2 agrees at 11 bases. Trimming removed 4 bases from V and 8 bases from J; junction bases left unmatched: 13. The CDR3 length is 17 residues. CDR3 residues: CASSYSTLAGVSDEQFF. CDR3 nucleotides: TGTGCCAGCAGTTACTCTACACTAGCGGGAGTTTCCGATGAGCAGTTCTTC.

The chain links TRBV2 to TRBJ1-1, with D possibly TRBD1 on 5 matching bases. V shed 3 bases and J shed 1 base, with 9 bases lying between them. The CDR3 has 14 residues. CDR1 is SNHLY, CDR2 FYNNEI, per germline. The CDR3 DNA follows: TGTGCCAGCAGTGACAGGGCGGGGAACACTGAAGCTTTCTTT. Its protein product is CASSDRAGNTEAFF.

This clonotype showed up many times. V and J are TRBV7-3 and TRBJ2-1; 9 nucleotides agree with TRBD2. The CDR3 runs to 16 residues. The J segment lost 1 base and the V segment lost 5 bases, leaving 6 bases of the junction unmatched. Germline assignment: CDR1 SGHTA and CDR2 FQGTGA. The CDR3 nucleotides are TGTGCCAGCAGCGGACTAGCGAGGGGGTCCTACAATGAGCAGTTCTTC. As protein: CASSGLARGSYNEQFF.

Only one count was recorded for this clonotype. CDR3 amino acids: CSASTSTDTQYF. For the CDR3, the DNA is TGCAGTGCTAGTACTAGCACAGATACGCAGTATTTT. The V gene is TRBV20-1, the J gene TRBJ2-3; D is undetermined. CDR1 and CDR2 (germline): DFQATT, SNEGSKA (reference sequence). The CDR3 length is 12 residues. Trimming took 3 bases from V and 0 from J, leaving 4 bases between them.

The chain carries TRBV14 and TRBJ2-7; D uncertain. Germline V lookup: CDR1 SGHDN, CDR2 FVKESK. Trimming cost V 4 bases and J 6 bases, with 13 bases left between them. The CDR3 contains 13 residues. The CDR3 loop reads CASSLSPGLEQYF. CDR3 coding DNA: TGTGCCAGCAGCCTAAGCCCCGGGCTCGAGCAGTACTTC.

The chain couples TRBV30 to TRBJ1-1; tentatively, D is TRBD1 (6 bases). The CDR3 sequence is 15 residues long. Trimming took off 0 bases at V and 1 base at J, with 12 bases between the two ends. Germline CDR1 GTSNPN, CDR2 SVGIG (reference sequence). CDR3: CAWSVLGQKNTEAFF. The CDR3 DNA is TGTGCCTGGAGTGTGTTGGGACAAAAGAACACTGAAGCTTTCTTT.

This chain links TRBV20-1 with TRBJ2-2; D gene ambiguous. Looked up from germline, CDR1 is DFQATT and CDR2 is SNEGSKA (reference sequence). The ends were cut back, 5 bases at V and 3 bases at J, with 7 bases in the middle. The CDR3 is 12 amino acids. The CDR3 spells CSAQTDTGELFF. DNA of the CDR3: TGCAGTGCTCAGACGGACACCGGGGAGCTGTTTTTT.

The genes are TRBV7-2 and TRBJ2-1; D may be TRBD2 (5 bases). Trimming shortened V by 2 bases and J by 10 bases, and 12 bases separated the two germline ends. The germline V gene encodes CDR1 SGHTA and CDR2 FQGNSA. The CDR3 extends over 13 amino acids. CDR3 sequence: CASSLTERWEQFF. CDR3 bases: TGTGCCAGCAGCTTAACCGAGCGGTGGGAGCAGTTCTTC.

This clonotype was detected many times. V gene TRBV7-9 combines with J gene TRBJ2-7; a possible D gene is TRBD1 (6 bases). The V gene's germline CDR1 is SEHNR and CDR2 FQNEAQ (reference sequence). This CDR3 is built from 15 residues. V lost 5 bases, J lost 1 base, and 15 bases lay in between. The CDR3 here is CASSPRDKSSYEQYF. The CDR3 bases are TGTGCCAGCAGCCCTCGGGACAAGAGTTCCTACGAGCAGTACTTC.

This clonotype has at least ten counts. V usage is TRBV12-3 or TRBV12-4 and J usage is TRBJ2-1; 9 bases agree with TRBD2. The CDR3 contains 17 residues. J lost 5 bases, V lost 3 bases, and 11 bases had no gene match. The CDR3 is CASSFDLLRGGDNEQFF. The CDR3 DNA reads TGTGCCAGCAGTTTCGATCTTCTGCGGGGGGGTGACAATGAGCAGTTCTTC.

The gene calls are TRBV29-1 and TRBJ2-1; D could derive from TRBD1 or TRBD2 (5 bases each). V lost 4 bases, J lost 2 bases, and 9 bases lay in between. Looked up from germline, CDR1 is SQVTM and CDR2 is ANQGSEA. The CDR3 loop spans 13 amino acids. The CDR3 protein is CSVAGRAYNEQFF. The CDR3 bases are TGCAGCGTTGCGGGGCGAGCCTACAATGAGCAGTTCTTC.

The chain links TRBV7-2 to TRBJ2-2, with D unresolved. The ends were cut back, 5 bases at V and 4 bases at J, with 8 bases in the middle. Germline assignment: CDR1 SGHTA and CDR2 FQGNSA. The CDR3 has 13 residues. CDR3 in DNA: TGTGCCAGCAGCCCGTCGCCCACCGGGGAGCTGTTTTTT. Its translation is CASSPSPTGELFF.

This clonotype has a single count. The genes are TRBV7-2 and TRBJ2-4; 10 nucleotides align to TRBD1. Germline CDR1 SGHTA, CDR2 FQGNSA. Trimming took 5 bases from V and 7 from J; bases not matched to a gene: 11. The CDR3 consists of 16 residues. CDR3 residues: CASSDPTGGWGNIQYF. The CDR3 nucleotides read TGTGCCAGCAGCGACCCGACAGGGGGCTGGGGTAACATTCAGTACTTC.

The chain carries TRBV2 and TRBJ1-3; D is unresolved. The germline CDR1 and CDR2 sequences are SNHLY and FYNNEI. The CDR3 contains 15 residues. V was clipped by 3 bases and J by 0 bases, with 9 bases between them. CDR3 DNA sequence: TGTGCCAGCAGTGACAGGACTTACTCTGGAAACACCATATATTTT. Its translation: CASSDRTYSGNTIYF.

Many counts were recorded for this clonotype. This rearrangement joins TRBV5-1 to TRBJ2-2; D gene ambiguous. The V end lost 0 bases, the J end lost 6 bases, and 6 bases lay between the germline ends. This CDR3 is 13 amino acids long. The germline CDR1 and CDR2 sequences are SGHRS and YFSETQ. As DNA, the CDR3 is TGCGCCAGCAGCTTGGTGCGATCCGGGGAGCTGTTTTTT. This sequence encodes CASSLVRSGELFF.

This clonotype was found a few times. The CDR3 DNA sequence: TGTGCCAGCAGCGTAGGACCCGGCAAGGGCGAGCAGTACTTC. It specifies CASSVGPGKGEQYF. The chain employs TRBV9 and TRBJ2-7; the D is unclear. The germline V gene has CDR1 SGDLS and CDR2 YYNGEE. V shed 0 bases and J shed 6 bases, with 13 bases lying between them. This CDR3 is 14 amino acids long.

The sample holds many counts of this clonotype. The chain recombines TRBV7-2 with TRBJ2-2, with D maybe TRBD2 (6 bases). Trimming removed 4 bases from V and 5 bases from J, with 17 bases in between. CDR1 is SGHTA and CDR2 is FQGNSA in the germline V gene. This CDR3 has 16 residues. The CDR3 region is CASSWGLVLVTGELFF. DNA of the CDR3: TGTGCCAGCAGCTGGGGACTGGTTCTAGTGACCGGGGAGCTGTTTTTT.

This clonotype was picked up a small number of times. The chain couples TRBV19 to TRBJ2-2, with D unresolved. The CDR3 runs 16 residues. V was pared by 7 bases and J by 2 bases, with 17 bases between. The V gene's germline CDR1 is LNHDA and CDR2 SQIVND (reference sequence). CDR3 sequence: CASKRLERRNTGELFF. The CDR3 nucleotides read TGTGCCAGTAAGAGGCTCGAAAGGCGTAACACCGGGGAGCTGTTTTTT.

The chain employs TRBV12-3 or TRBV12-4 and TRBJ2-7; D is unresolved. Trimming cost V 5 bases and J 6 bases, with 11 bases left between them. The CDR3 extends over 12 amino acids. The CDR3 is CASSPPFGEQYF. The CDR3 coding sequence is TGTGCCAGCAGTCCCCCCTTCGGCGAGCAGTACTTC.

The V call is TRBV28, the J call TRBJ2-7, with 7 bases that match TRBD1. Germline V gives CDR1 MDHEN, CDR2 SYDVKM. The V gene end was trimmed by 7 bases and the J gene end by 6 bases; junction bases not matched to a gene: 12. The CDR3 spans 14 residues. This CDR3 reads CASKPDRVQGEQYF. For the CDR3, the DNA is TGTGCCAGCAAACCTGACAGGGTACAAGGCGAGCAGTACTTC.

In this sample, this clonotype turned up a few times. V and J are TRBV7-2 and TRBJ2-2, with D unclear. V gave up 1 base and J gave up 0 bases, with 3 bases separating them. The CDR3 contains 14 residues. Per the germline V gene, CDR1 is SGHTA and CDR2 is FQGNSA. CDR3 DNA sequence: TGTGCCAGCAGCTTAGTGGCGAACACCGGGGAGCTGTTTTTT. It encodes CASSLVANTGELFF.

This clonotype was counted only a few times. This rearrangement joins TRBV7-9 to TRBJ1-1; D remains unclear. The CDR3 sequence is 12 residues long. V gave up 10 bases and J gave up 4 bases, with 13 bases separating them. CDR1 is SEHNR and CDR2 is FQNEAQ in the germline V gene (reference sequence). Here the CDR3 DNA reads TGTGCCACCAACAGTCCAGGCACTGAAGCTTTCTTT. It specifies CATNSPGTEAFF. Together with reference TRBV7-9 and TRBJ1-1, the CDR3 gives the full variable domain: DTGVSQNPRHKITKRGQNVTFRCDPISEHNRLYWYRQTLGQGPEFLTYFQNEAQLEKSRLLSDRFSAERPKGSFSTLEIQRTEQGDSAMYLCATNSPGTEAFFGQGTRLTVV.

This clonotype was counted a few times. The CDR3 DNA follows: TGTGCCAGCAACATGGGGGGGGTTAGCAATCAGCCCCAGCATTTT. It translates to CASNMGGVSNQPQHF. The V call is TRBV12-3 or TRBV12-4, the J call TRBJ1-5; a weak D match, TRBD1 (5 bases). The germline V and J ends were trimmed by 7 bases and 0 bases, with 13 bases remaining between them. The CDR3 runs to 15 residues.

In this sample, this clonotype turned up a few times. The J gene is TRBJ2-2, the V gene TRBV5-1; D possibly matches TRBD1 or TRBD2 (6 bases each). With 0 bases removed from V and 4 bases from J, the gap between germline ends came to 10 bases. The CDR3 is 15 amino acids. Germline V gene data show CDR1 as SGHRS and CDR2 as YFSETQ. The CDR3 reads CASSLGSGATGELFF. DNA for the CDR3: TGCGCCAGCAGCTTGGGGTCGGGGGCCACCGGGGAGCTGTTTTTT.

Of note for this clonotype: Relative to the germline gene, one junction end is altered; a read error may explain this. V is TRBV20-1 and J is TRBJ2-3; 10 positions match TRBD2. This CDR3 region has 15 residues. CDR1 is DFQATT, CDR2 SNEGSKA, per germline (reference sequence). In DNA, the CDR3 is TGCAGTGCAAGAGGGCTAGCGGGGGGCACAGATACGCAGTATTTT. Its translation: CSARGLAGGTDTQYF.

This clonotype showed up just a few times. The V gene is TRBV18, the J gene TRBJ2-7; 7 bases map to TRBD1. The CDR3 has 16 amino acids. Unmatched junction bases numbered 6, after V lost 0 bases and J lost 1 base. Looked up from germline, CDR1 is KGHSH and CDR2 is LQKENI. Written as DNA, the CDR3 is TGTGCCAGCTCACCACCGGGGACAGCGACTTCCTACGAGCAGTACTTC. Protein: CASSPPGTATSYEQYF.

V usage is TRBV5-6 and J usage is TRBJ2-7, with 14 bases identical to TRBD2. Unmatched junction bases numbered 5, after V lost 3 bases and J lost 3 bases. Germline lookup yields CDR1 SGHDT and CDR2 YYEEEE. The CDR3 consists of 16 residues. This CDR3 reads CASSSRLAGGFYEQYF. Here the CDR3 DNA reads TGTGCCAGCAGCTCAAGACTAGCGGGAGGGTTCTACGAGCAGTACTTC.